The present TCR beta chain was sequenced within a study of identical twins. Study findings and constraints: Shared out-of-frame alpha sequences (those common to twins) showed excess low generation probability.

Healthy Caucasians made up all donors. TCRdb redid the calling of the 5' RACE reads with MiXCR, one entry per CDR3 protein. The table records 500,000 to 700,000 distinct CDR3 sequences, about 7% of them present only once. Germline loops: CDR1 SGHRS, CDR2 YFSETQ. The CDR3 sequence is 16 residues long. V shed 4 bases and J shed 5 bases, with 18 bases lying between them. This clonotype was counted only a few times. What it binds is unknown. The same sample was also used in a study of yellow fever vaccine responses in identical twins.

This receptor was obtained from a woman aged 18-29 years in good health. The sample taken for sequencing was PBMCs. J is TRBJ1-4 and V is TRBV5-1; the D gene is possibly TRBD1 (6 bases). The CDR3: CASSTGGGGRNEKLFF. CDR3 coding DNA: TGCGCCAGCAGCACAGGTGGAGGGGGGAGAAATGAAAAACTGTTTTTT.